This record looks at one T cell receptor (beta chain) sequence and its context. Its target is not known. The data derive from a study of T cells in localized non-small cell lung cancer. There are 11 residues in the CDR3. The V gene's germline CDR1 is DFQATT and CDR2 SNEGSKA (reference sequence). V gave up 6 bases and J gave up 3 bases, with 8 bases separating them. Study-level findings and limits: Sequencing covered just one tumor region, so heterogeneity cannot be ruled out. Among the top 100 tumor clones, a median around 62 appeared in adjacent lung. It was uninvolved adjacent lung that showed the highest T cell clonality, exceeding tumor.

Assay: immunoSEQ multiplex PCR; the TCRdb copy retains only in-frame clones and omits some. The table shows some 32,000 clones, with 94% occurring only once. The rearrangement links TRBV20-1 to TRBJ1-1; no reliable D call. This receptor was obtained from a woman between 35 and 75 years old with stage I lung adenocarcinoma. Sequencing used peripheral blood, obtained before any cancer treatment. The CDR3, as DNA: TGCAGTGCAAGACACGACACTGAAGCTTTCTTT. This gives the protein CSARHDTEAFF.